The rows below give T cell receptor beta chains drawn from one sample of a study of molecular identifiers for immune sequencing clone quantification. TCRdb re-called the PCR reads through MiXCR, storing one row per CDR3 protein. The sample contains around 480,000 distinct CDR3 sequences, roughly 23% of which appear only once. The sequencing input was naive CD8+ T cells from blood, with Jurkat cell RNA spiked in. The receptor source for this set is a human donor in good health. Some libraries in this study had Jurkat cell RNA spiked in. Both conserved end residues are part of each CDR3. The order of the fields is CDR3 protein, CDR3 DNA, CDR3 length, clone size, V gene, D gene, J gene. A D gene is named only where the DNA matches it firmly. Size values are once, few and many counts, or a class for expanded clones, and some rows have none.

CDR3aa: CAPGQNTGTQYF; CDR3nt: TGCGCCCCGGGACAGAACACAGGTACGCAGTATTTT; len: 12; abundance: NA; v_gene: TRBV20-1; d_gene: TRBD1; j_gene: TRBJ2-3
CDR3aa: CATLPDTASSNEKLFF; CDR3nt: TGTGCCACCCTTCCGGACACCGCATCTTCTAATGAAAAACTGTTTTTT; len: 16; abundance: NA; v_gene: TRBV13; d_gene: NA; j_gene: TRBJ1-4
CDR3aa: CASSSFDRDRAGNGQFF; CDR3nt: TGTGCCAGCAGCTCATTCGACCGGGACAGGGCGGGCAATGGGCAGTTCTTC; len: 17; abundance: NA; v_gene: TRBV7-9; d_gene: TRBD1; j_gene: TRBJ2-1
CDR3aa: CASSFNRGEYEQYF; CDR3nt: TGTGCCAGCAGCTTCAACAGGGGCGAATACGAGCAGTACTTC; len: 14; abundance: NA; v_gene: TRBV7-2; d_gene: TRBD1; j_gene: TRBJ2-7
CDR3aa: CASGQGIEQYF; CDR3nt: TGTGCCAGCGGACAGGGCATCGAGCAGTACTTC; len: 11; abundance: many; v_gene: TRBV25-1; d_gene: TRBD1; j_gene: TRBJ2-7
CDR3aa: CASSQWEPYNEQFF; CDR3nt: TGTGCCAGCAGCCAGTGGGAGCCTTACAATGAGCAGTTCTTC; len: 14; abundance: NA; v_gene: TRBV14; d_gene: NA; j_gene: TRBJ2-1
CDR3aa: CASSYQGQPISYNEQFF; CDR3nt: TGTGCCAGCAGTTACCAGGGACAGCCGATCTCCTACAATGAGCAGTTCTTC; len: 17; abundance: NA; v_gene: TRBV6-5; d_gene: TRBD1; j_gene: TRBJ2-1
CDR3aa: CASSTNAANTGELFF; CDR3nt: TGCGCCAGCAGCACTAACGCAGCAAACACCGGGGAGCTGTTTTTT; len: 15; abundance: few; v_gene: TRBV4-3; d_gene: NA; j_gene: TRBJ2-2
CDR3aa: CASSAETGNTEAFF; CDR3nt: TGTGCCAGCAGCGCAGAGACAGGGAACACTGAAGCTTTCTTT; len: 14; abundance: many; v_gene: TRBV9; d_gene: NA; j_gene: TRBJ1-1
CDR3aa: CASSKTGSGTDTQYF; CDR3nt: TGTGCCAGCAGCAAGACAGGGTCGGGCACAGATACGCAGTATTTT; len: 15; abundance: many; v_gene: TRBV7-9; d_gene: TRBD1; j_gene: TRBJ2-3
CDR3aa: CSARDGDRSSYEQYF; CDR3nt: TGCAGTGCTAGAGATGGAGACAGGAGCTCCTACGAGCAGTACTTC; len: 15; abundance: few; v_gene: TRBV20-1; d_gene: NA; j_gene: TRBJ2-7
CDR3aa: CTSSLVFSYEQYF; CDR3nt: TGTACCAGCAGCTTAGTCTTCTCCTACGAGCAGTACTTC; len: 13; abundance: NA; v_gene: TRBV7-9; d_gene: NA; j_gene: TRBJ2-7
CDR3aa: CSVEEQTGTNTYEQYF; CDR3nt: TGCAGCGTTGAAGAACAGACAGGCACAAACACCTACGAGCAGTACTTC; len: 16; abundance: NA; v_gene: TRBV29-1; d_gene: NA; j_gene: TRBJ2-7
CDR3aa: CASSQDWSDTQYF; CDR3nt: TGTGCCAGCAGCCAAGATTGGTCAGATACGCAGTATTTT; len: 13; abundance: few; v_gene: TRBV14; d_gene: NA; j_gene: TRBJ2-3
CDR3aa: CASSLLMTGENEKLFF; CDR3nt: TGCGCCAGCAGCCTCCTGATGACAGGGGAAAATGAAAAACTGTTTTTT; len: 16; abundance: few; v_gene: TRBV4-1; d_gene: TRBD1; j_gene: TRBJ1-4
CDR3aa: CSANDEYSYEQYF; CDR3nt: TGCAGTGCTAATGACGAATACTCCTACGAGCAGTACTTC; len: 13; abundance: NA; v_gene: TRBV20-1; d_gene: NA; j_gene: TRBJ2-7
CDR3aa: CASSPWQGALATNEKLFF; CDR3nt: TGTGCCAGTAGCCCATGGCAGGGGGCATTGGCAACTAATGAAAAACTGTTTTTT; len: 18; abundance: few; v_gene: TRBV19; d_gene: TRBD1; j_gene: TRBJ1-4
CDR3aa: CASSKGAGTGTDTQYF; CDR3nt: TGCGCCAGCAGCAAAGGTGCCGGGACAGGCACAGATACGCAGTATTTT; len: 16; abundance: many; v_gene: TRBV4-3; d_gene: TRBD1; j_gene: TRBJ2-3
CDR3aa: CASSSTASHEQYF; CDR3nt: TGTGCCAGCAGCTCGACAGCGAGCCACGAGCAGTACTTC; len: 13; abundance: NA; v_gene: TRBV11-2; d_gene: NA; j_gene: TRBJ2-7
CDR3aa: CASSEEQGFVYGYTF; CDR3nt: TGTGCCAGCAGTGAAGAACAGGGCTTCGTTTATGGCTACACCTTC; len: 15; abundance: NA; v_gene: TRBV5-6; d_gene: NA; j_gene: TRBJ1-2
CDR3aa: CASSLIGGTGDWEYF; CDR3nt: TGTGCCAGCAGCTTAATCGGAGGGACAGGGGACTGGGAGTACTTC; len: 15; abundance: few; v_gene: TRBV11-2; d_gene: TRBD1; j_gene: TRBJ2-7
CDR3aa: CSVLDSNYGYTF; CDR3nt: TGCAGCGTACTGGACAGCAACTATGGCTACACCTTC; len: 12; abundance: NA; v_gene: TRBV29-1; d_gene: NA; j_gene: TRBJ1-2
CDR3aa: CASSPGTSGGGDFF; CDR3nt: TGTGCCAGCAGCCCAGGGACTAGCGGGGGGGGTGATTTCTTC; len: 14; abundance: few; v_gene: TRBV7-2; d_gene: TRBD2; j_gene: TRBJ2-1
CDR3aa: CASSPPQGNEQFF; CDR3nt: TGTGCCAGCAGTCCCCCCCAGGGGAATGAGCAGTTCTTC; len: 13; abundance: many; v_gene: TRBV7-9; d_gene: NA; j_gene: TRBJ2-1
CDR3aa: CASSPGTSVETQYF; CDR3nt: TGTGCCAGCAGCCCCGGGACTAGCGTAGAGACCCAGTACTTC; len: 14; abundance: many; v_gene: TRBV28; d_gene: TRBD2; j_gene: TRBJ2-5
CDR3aa: CASRTPSLSNEQFF; CDR3nt: TGTGCCAGCAGAACCCCGTCCCTGAGCAATGAGCAGTTCTTC; len: 14; abundance: NA; v_gene: TRBV12-3/TRBV12-4; d_gene: NA; j_gene: TRBJ2-1
CDR3aa: CASSRGLAEETQYF; CDR3nt: TGTGCCAGCAGCCGCGGACTAGCGGAAGAGACCCAGTACTTC; len: 14; abundance: many; v_gene: TRBV12-3/TRBV12-4; d_gene: TRBD2; j_gene: TRBJ2-5
CDR3aa: CASSLFLVEPGTQYF; CDR3nt: TGTGCCAGCAGTTTATTCCTAGTGGAGCCCGGTACGCAGTATTTT; len: 15; abundance: many; v_gene: TRBV12-3/TRBV12-4; d_gene: NA; j_gene: TRBJ2-3
CDR3aa: CASSPKESGQGGYEQYF; CDR3nt: TGCGCCAGCAGCCCCAAGGAGTCGGGACAGGGAGGGTACGAGCAGTACTTC; len: 17; abundance: once; v_gene: TRBV4-1; d_gene: TRBD1; j_gene: TRBJ2-7
CDR3aa: CASSLVGFDQPQHF; CDR3nt: TGTGCCAGCAGTTTAGTAGGGTTCGATCAGCCCCAGCATTTT; len: 14; abundance: many; v_gene: TRBV27; d_gene: NA; j_gene: TRBJ1-5
CDR3aa: CATSRSRGPTNEKLFF; CDR3nt: TGTGCCACCAGCAGGAGTCGGGGGCCCACTAATGAAAAACTGTTTTTT; len: 16; abundance: NA; v_gene: TRBV15; d_gene: NA; j_gene: TRBJ1-4
CDR3aa: CASSLGGSEDTQYF; CDR3nt: TGTGCCAGCAGCTTAGGGGGGAGTGAAGATACGCAGTATTTT; len: 14; abundance: many; v_gene: TRBV11-1; d_gene: NA; j_gene: TRBJ2-3
CDR3aa: CASRPGLVGEQYF; CDR3nt: TGTGCCAGCAGACCGGGACTAGTTGGCGAGCAGTACTTC; len: 13; abundance: NA; v_gene: TRBV6-2/TRBV6-3; d_gene: TRBD2; j_gene: TRBJ2-7
CDR3aa: CASSLVRGLAEAFF; CDR3nt: TGTGCCAGCAGCTTAGTAAGGGGGCTGGCTGAAGCTTTCTTT; len: 14; abundance: NA; v_gene: TRBV13; d_gene: TRBD1; j_gene: TRBJ1-1
CDR3aa: CASSPQLQGTEAFF; CDR3nt: TGTGCCAGTAGTCCCCAACTCCAGGGTACTGAAGCTTTCTTT; len: 14; abundance: few; v_gene: TRBV19; d_gene: NA; j_gene: TRBJ1-1
CDR3aa: CASSLRGISGTDTQYF; CDR3nt: TGTGCCAGCAGCTTAAGGGGGATTTCGGGCACAGATACGCAGTATTTT; len: 16; abundance: many; v_gene: TRBV7-3; d_gene: NA; j_gene: TRBJ2-3
CDR3aa: CASSNPHPEAFF; CDR3nt: TGTGCCAGCAGTAATCCCCACCCTGAAGCTTTCTTT; len: 12; abundance: many; v_gene: TRBV6-2/TRBV6-3; d_gene: NA; j_gene: TRBJ1-1
CDR3aa: CAIRKDRDEVRTEAFF; CDR3nt: TGTGCCATCAGGAAGGACAGGGATGAGGTTCGGACTGAAGCTTTCTTT; len: 16; abundance: NA; v_gene: TRBV10-3; d_gene: TRBD1; j_gene: TRBJ1-1
CDR3aa: CASSDLRNLGYEQYF; CDR3nt: TGTGCCAGCAGTGATCTCAGGAATCTCGGTTACGAGCAGTACTTC; len: 15; abundance: NA; v_gene: TRBV6-1; d_gene: NA; j_gene: TRBJ2-7
CDR3aa: CASRTDITGELFF; CDR3nt: TGTGCCAGCAGGACTGACATCACCGGGGAGCTGTTTTTT; len: 13; abundance: many; v_gene: TRBV2; d_gene: NA; j_gene: TRBJ2-2
CDR3aa: CASSLGVMSGYTF; CDR3nt: TGTGCCAGCAGTTTGGGGGTTATGAGTGGCTACACCTTC; len: 13; abundance: NA; v_gene: TRBV12-3/TRBV12-4; d_gene: NA; j_gene: TRBJ1-2
CDR3aa: CASSEFAGNYGYTF; CDR3nt: TGTGCCAGCAGTGAATTCGCAGGCAACTATGGCTACACCTTC; len: 14; abundance: few; v_gene: TRBV2; d_gene: NA; j_gene: TRBJ1-2
CDR3aa: CASSYYSGLTGELFF; CDR3nt: TGTGCCAGCAGTTATTACAGCGGCCTCACCGGGGAGCTGTTTTTT; len: 15; abundance: NA; v_gene: TRBV6-6; d_gene: NA; j_gene: TRBJ2-2